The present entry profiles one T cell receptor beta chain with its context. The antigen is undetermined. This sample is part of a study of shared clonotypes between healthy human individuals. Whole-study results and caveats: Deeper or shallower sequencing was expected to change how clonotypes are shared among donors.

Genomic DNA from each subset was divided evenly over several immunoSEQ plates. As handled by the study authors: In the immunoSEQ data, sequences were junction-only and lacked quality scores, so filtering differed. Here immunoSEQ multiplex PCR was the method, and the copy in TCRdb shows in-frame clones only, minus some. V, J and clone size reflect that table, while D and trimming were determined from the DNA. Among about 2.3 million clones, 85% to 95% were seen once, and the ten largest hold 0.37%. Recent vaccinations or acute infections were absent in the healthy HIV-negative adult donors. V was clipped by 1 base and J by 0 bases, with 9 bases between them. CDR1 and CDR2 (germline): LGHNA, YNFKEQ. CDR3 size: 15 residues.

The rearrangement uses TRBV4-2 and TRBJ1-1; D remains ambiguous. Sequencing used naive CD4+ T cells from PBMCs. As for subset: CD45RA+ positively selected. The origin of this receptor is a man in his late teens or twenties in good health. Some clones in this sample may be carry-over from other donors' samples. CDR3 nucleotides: TGTGCCAGCAGCCAAGGAGGAAGTATGAACACTGAAGCTTTCTTT. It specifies CASSQGGSMNTEAFF.